This T cell receptor (beta chain) is from a study of Ad26.COV2.S vaccination and SARS-CoV-2 variants. This CDR3 comprises 12 residues. V was cut by 5 bases and J by 5 bases, with 9 bases left in between. The V gene's germline CDR1 is MNHEY and CDR2 SVGEGT. The data were produced by immunoSEQ multiplex PCR, yet TCRdb's version contains in-frame clones alone and is incomplete. The sample lists about 350,000 clones, about 91% seen once, with roughly 3.9% in the top ten. This chain connects TRBV6-2 or TRBV6-3 to TRBJ1-2, with D uncertain. Sequencing was performed on peripheral blood, taken after recovery from COVID-19. This clonotype was sampled from a human donor who had recovered from COVID-19. The CDR3 DNA sequence: TGTGCCAGCAGTCAGACCGCTTATGGCTACACCTTC. This gives the protein CASSQTAYGYTF.